This T cell receptor (beta chain) is drawn from a study of glioma-infiltrating T cells. Turning to the study itself: Samples included WHO grade II oligodendrogliomas or astrocytomas and initial-diagnosis grade IV glioblastomas. Sequencing aimed for about 4.5- to 10-fold coverage of approximately 990,000 peripheral T cells. Glioma patients had dexamethasone for six or fewer days before surgery.

Findings and limits, study-wide: Tissue-blood divergence was below expectation in non-neoplastic patients, above in gliomas.

Amplification of TCR alpha and beta CDR3 regions from RNA used iRepertoire nested multiplex PCR. One entry per CDR3 protein results from TCRdb running MiXCR on the multiplex PCR reads. The table lists around 350,000 distinct CDR3 sequences, approximately 42% of them singletons, with 12% in the top ten. This clonotype showed up many times. The antigen is undetermined. V lost 11 bases and J 4 bases, leaving 26 bases between the germline ends. Germline CDR1 MNHEY, CDR2 SMNVEV (reference sequence). The CDR3 length is 16 residues. This chain uses TRBV27 with TRBJ1-1, with D hard to call. The sequencing sample was made of glioma tissue, nonneoplastic brain tissue, or PBMCs (not recorded which). The TCR was taken from a human donor with low-grade glioma or glioblastoma, undergoing nonglioma brain surgery, or in good health (not recorded which). CDR3 bases: TGTGCCGTCTCCGGGGTTGGGTTCAATTCCGTCACTGAAGCTTTCTTT. It yields the protein CAVSGVGFNSVTEAFF.